This TCR beta chain was identified during a study of T-cell reconstitution after alpha-beta-depleted transplantation in children. Preparation of the TCRbeta library used unique molecular identifiers. TCRdb reanalysed the PCR reads using MiXCR and keeps one entry per CDR3 protein. The sample includes 600,000 to 800,000 distinct CDR3 sequences, over 10% of them seen just once. This CDR3 has 15 amino acids. V trimming: 4 bases; J trimming: 7 bases; junction bases outside the gene matches: 9. In germline, CDR1 is MDHEN, CDR2 SYDVKM. This clonotype occurred a few times. The source is a girl aged 2-15 years with congenital amegakaryocytic thrombocytopenia, due to receive a stem cell transplant. The genes are TRBV28 and TRBJ2-1, with 8 bases fitting TRBD1. The sequencing used PBMCs, collected before TCRalphabeta/CD19-depleted stem cell transplant. The CDR3 region has the DNA TGTGCCAGCAGTTACGCCGGGACAGGAATGAATGAGCAGTTCTTC. Translation: CASSYAGTGMNEQFF.